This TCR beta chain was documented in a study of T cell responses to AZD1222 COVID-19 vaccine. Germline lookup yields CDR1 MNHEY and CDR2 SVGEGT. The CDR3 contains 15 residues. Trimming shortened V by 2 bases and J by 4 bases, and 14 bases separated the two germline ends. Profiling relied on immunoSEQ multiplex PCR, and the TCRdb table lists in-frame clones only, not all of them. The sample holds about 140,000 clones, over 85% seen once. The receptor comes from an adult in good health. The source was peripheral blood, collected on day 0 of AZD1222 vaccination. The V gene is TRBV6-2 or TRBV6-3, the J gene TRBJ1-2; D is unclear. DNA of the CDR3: TGTGCCAGCAGTTACCAACAGATCGGTGGCTATGGCTACACCTTC. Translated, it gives CASSYQQIGGYGYTF.